One and the same sample provided the 2 T cell receptor beta chains below, sequenced in a study of T cell clonality in common variable immunodeficiency. Here immunoSEQ multiplex PCR was the method, and the copy in TCRdb shows in-frame clones only, minus some. The specimen has fewer than 60,000 clones, none found just once. Sequencing was done on a sample of peripheral blood mononuclear cells. These receptors were collected from a person aged 18 to 70 in good health.

This clone appeared many times. The read comes to an end 3 residues before the CDR3 does, leaving the germline J gene to fill in the end. The chain uses TRBV30 and TRBJ2-3, with D perhaps matching TRBD1 (6 bases). This CDR3 contains 16 residues. Trimming removed 4 bases from V and 8 bases from J, with 25 bases in between. Germline V gene lookup returns CDR1 GTSNPN and CDR2 SVGIG (reference sequence). CDR3 DNA, as far as it was read: TGTGCCTGGACCATGGACAGAGCGACTATCATCTCTACG. Its translation: CAWTMDRATIIST. The whole CDR3 region reads CAWTMDRATIISTQYF.

This clone was seen at least ten times. The read ends 3 residues shy of where the CDR3 ends; the end is completed using the germline J gene. The chain uses TRBV5-1 and TRBJ1-5; D ambiguous. The V gene's germline CDR1 is SGHRS and CDR2 YFSETQ. CDR3 length equals 16 residues. Trimming left V 5 bases short and J 0 bases short, with 15 bases between. The CDR3 sequence is CASRFILTYSNQPQHF. The sequenced part of the CDR3 DNA is TGCGCCAGCAGGTTCATTTTAACTTATAGCAATCAGCCC. The whole variable domain, remainder taken from reference TRBV5-1 and TRBJ1-5, is KAGVTQTPRYLIKTRGQQVTLSCSPISGHRSVSWYQQTPGQGLQFLFEYFSETQRNKGNFPGRFSGRQFSNSRSEMNVSTLELGDSALYLCASRFILTYSNQPQHFGDGTRLSIL.